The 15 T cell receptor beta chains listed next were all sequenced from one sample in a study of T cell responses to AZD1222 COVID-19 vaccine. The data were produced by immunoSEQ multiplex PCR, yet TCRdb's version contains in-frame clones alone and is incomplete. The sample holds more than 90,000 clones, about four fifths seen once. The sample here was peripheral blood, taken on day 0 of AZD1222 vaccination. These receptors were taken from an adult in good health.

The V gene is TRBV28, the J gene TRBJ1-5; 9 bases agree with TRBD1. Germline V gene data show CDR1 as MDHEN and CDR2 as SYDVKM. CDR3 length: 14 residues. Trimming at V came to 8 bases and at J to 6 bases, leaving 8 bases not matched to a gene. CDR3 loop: CASSQGASSQPQHF. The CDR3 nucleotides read TGTGCCAGCTCACAGGGGGCTTCGAGTCAGCCCCAGCATTTT.

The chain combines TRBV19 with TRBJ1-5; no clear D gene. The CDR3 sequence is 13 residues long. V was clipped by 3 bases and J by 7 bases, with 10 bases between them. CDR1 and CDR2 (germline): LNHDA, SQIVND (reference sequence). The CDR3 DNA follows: TGTGCCAGTAGTATGGGTAGTCGCCAGCCCCAGCATTTT. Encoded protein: CASSMGSRQPQHF.

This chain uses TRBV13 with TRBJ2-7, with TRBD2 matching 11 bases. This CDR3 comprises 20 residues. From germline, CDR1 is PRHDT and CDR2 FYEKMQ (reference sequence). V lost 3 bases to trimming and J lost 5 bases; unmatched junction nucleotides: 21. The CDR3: CASSFGHPRSSGRARHEQYF. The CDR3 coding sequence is TGTGCCAGCAGCTTCGGACACCCGAGGAGTAGCGGGAGGGCCAGGCACGAGCAGTACTTC.

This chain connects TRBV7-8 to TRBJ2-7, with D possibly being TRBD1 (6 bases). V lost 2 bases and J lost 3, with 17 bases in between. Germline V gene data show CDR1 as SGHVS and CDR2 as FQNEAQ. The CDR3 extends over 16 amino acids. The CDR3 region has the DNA TGTGCCAGCAGCTTACGGGCCGGACAGAGTGGCTACGAGCAGTACTTC. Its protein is CASSLRAGQSGYEQYF.

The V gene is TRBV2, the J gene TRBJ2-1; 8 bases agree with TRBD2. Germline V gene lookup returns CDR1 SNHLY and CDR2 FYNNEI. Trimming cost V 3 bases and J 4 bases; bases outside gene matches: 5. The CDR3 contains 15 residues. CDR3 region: CASSDAGGPYNEQFF. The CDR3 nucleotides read TGTGCCAGCAGTGATGCGGGGGGCCCATACAATGAGCAGTTCTTC.

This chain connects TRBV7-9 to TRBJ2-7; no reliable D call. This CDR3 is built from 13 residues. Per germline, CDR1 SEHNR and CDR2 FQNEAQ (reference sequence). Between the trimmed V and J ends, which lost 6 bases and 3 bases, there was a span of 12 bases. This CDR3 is CASRLIGDYEQYF. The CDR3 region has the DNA TGTGCCAGCAGGCTCATAGGAGACTACGAGCAGTACTTC.

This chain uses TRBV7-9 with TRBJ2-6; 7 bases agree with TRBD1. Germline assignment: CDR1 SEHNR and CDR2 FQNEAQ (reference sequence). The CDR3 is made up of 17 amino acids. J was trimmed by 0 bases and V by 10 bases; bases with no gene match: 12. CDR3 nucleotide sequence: TGTGCCACCTCGGGACAGTACCAACTCTCTGGGGCCAACGTCCTGACTTTC. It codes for CATSGQYQLSGANVLTF.

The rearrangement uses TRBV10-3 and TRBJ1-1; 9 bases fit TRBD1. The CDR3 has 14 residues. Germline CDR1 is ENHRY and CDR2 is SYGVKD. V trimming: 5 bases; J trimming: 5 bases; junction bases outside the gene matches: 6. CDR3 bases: TGTGCCATCAGTCCCGGACAGGGGCGGACTGAAGCTTTCTTT. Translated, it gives CAISPGQGRTEAFF.

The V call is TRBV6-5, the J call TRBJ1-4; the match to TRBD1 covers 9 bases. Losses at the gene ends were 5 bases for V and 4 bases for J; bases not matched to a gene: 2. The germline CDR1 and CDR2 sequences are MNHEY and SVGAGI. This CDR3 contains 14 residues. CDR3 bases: TGTGCCAGCAGTCGGACAGGGGATAATGAAAAACTGTTTTTT. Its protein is CASSRTGDNEKLFF.

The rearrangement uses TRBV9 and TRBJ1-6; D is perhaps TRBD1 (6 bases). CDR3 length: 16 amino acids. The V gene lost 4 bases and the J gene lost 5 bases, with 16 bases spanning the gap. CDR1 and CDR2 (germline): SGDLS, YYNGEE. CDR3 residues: CASSSKGGGDNSPLHF. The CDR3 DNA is TGTGCCAGCAGCTCCAAGGGGGGTGGAGATAATTCACCCCTCCACTTT.

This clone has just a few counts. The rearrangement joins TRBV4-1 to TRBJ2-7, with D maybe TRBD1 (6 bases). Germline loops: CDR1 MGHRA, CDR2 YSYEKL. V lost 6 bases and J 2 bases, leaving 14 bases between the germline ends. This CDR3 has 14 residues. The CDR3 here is CASRPTGRTYEQYF. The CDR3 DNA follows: TGCGCCAGCAGACCGACAGGACGAACCTACGAGCAGTACTTC.

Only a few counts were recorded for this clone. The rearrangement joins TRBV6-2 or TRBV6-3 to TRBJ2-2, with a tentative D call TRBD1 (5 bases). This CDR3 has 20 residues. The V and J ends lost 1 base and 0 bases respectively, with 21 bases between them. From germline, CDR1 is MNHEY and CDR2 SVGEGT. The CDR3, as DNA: TGTGCCAGCAGTTACTTGTCGGGCAGGGCATTCAACCCGAACACCGGGGAGCTGTTTTTT. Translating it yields CASSYLSGRAFNPNTGELFF.

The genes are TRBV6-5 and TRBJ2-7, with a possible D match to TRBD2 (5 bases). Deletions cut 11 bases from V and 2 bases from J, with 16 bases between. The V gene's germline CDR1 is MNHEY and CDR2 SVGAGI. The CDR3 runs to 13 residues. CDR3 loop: CASAGEGTYEQYF. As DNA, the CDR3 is TGTGCCTCGGCCGGGGAAGGAACCTACGAGCAGTACTTC.

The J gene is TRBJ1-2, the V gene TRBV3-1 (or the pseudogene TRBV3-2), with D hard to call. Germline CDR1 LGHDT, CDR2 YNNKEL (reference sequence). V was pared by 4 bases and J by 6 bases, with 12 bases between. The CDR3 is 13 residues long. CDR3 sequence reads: CASSPNHGDGYTF. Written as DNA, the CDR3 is TGTGCCAGCAGCCCGAATCACGGGGATGGCTACACCTTC.

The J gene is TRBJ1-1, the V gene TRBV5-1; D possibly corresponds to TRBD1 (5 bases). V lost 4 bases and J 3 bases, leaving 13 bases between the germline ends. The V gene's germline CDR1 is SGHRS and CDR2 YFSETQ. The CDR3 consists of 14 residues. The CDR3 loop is CASSPQGLHTEAFF. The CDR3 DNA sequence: TGCGCCAGCAGCCCTCAGGGCCTCCACACTGAAGCTTTCTTT.